These T cell receptor beta chains were read from a single sample in a study of PD-1 blockade in classical Hodgkin lymphoma. Measured with immunoSEQ multiplex PCR; TCRdb has only the in-frame clones, and not every one. The sample has about 7,600 clones, around 77% seen once. Source: CD4+ T cells from blood, taken at baseline. The source of these receptors is a human donor with classical Hodgkin lymphoma. CDR3s include the opening cysteine and the closing phenylalanine or tryptophan. A D gene is named only where the DNA matches it firmly. Size values are once, few and many counts, or a class for expanded clones, and some rows have none.

CDR3 DNA: TGTGCCAGCAGCCTCCGGGACGGCGTCGGTGGCTACACCTTC
CDR3 protein: CASSLRDGVGGYTF
clone size: few
V gene: TRBV11-2
D gene: NA
J gene: TRBJ1-2

CDR3 DNA: TGCGCCAGCAGCACCGGGCTAACAGTGAACTCTGGGGCCAACGTCCTGACTTTC
CDR3 protein: CASSTGLTVNSGANVLTF
clone size: NA
V gene: TRBV5-1
D gene: NA
J gene: TRBJ2-6

CDR3 DNA: TGTGCCAGCCCAACAGGGGGCGCGAGCGGGGAGCTGTTTTTT
CDR3 protein: CASPTGGASGELFF
clone size: NA
V gene: TRBV27
D gene: TRBD1
J gene: TRBJ2-2

CDR3 DNA: TGTGCCAGCAGCTTGAGCCGGGACCCTCTAGAGACCCAGTACTTC
CDR3 protein: CASSLSRDPLETQYF
clone size: NA
V gene: TRBV5-4
D gene: NA
J gene: TRBJ2-5

CDR3 DNA: TGTGCCAGTAGTATTGAGACCAGGAGCTACACCTTC
CDR3 protein: CASSIETRSYTF
clone size: NA
V gene: TRBV19
D gene: NA
J gene: TRBJ1-2

CDR3 DNA: TGTGCCAGCAGCGTTAGCGGACAGGGGACGGGAGCTTTCTTT
CDR3 protein: CASSVSGQGTGAFF
clone size: NA
V gene: TRBV9
D gene: TRBD1
J gene: TRBJ1-1

CDR3 DNA: TGTGCCACCCAATCGGGGCCGGGTGAAAAACTGTTTTTT
CDR3 protein: CATQSGPGEKLFF
clone size: NA
V gene: TRBV15
D gene: NA
J gene: TRBJ1-4

CDR3 DNA: TGTGCCAGCTTACTTACGCCGGGCCAGACCCAGGACACTGAAGCTTTCTTT
CDR3 protein: CASLLTPGQTQDTEAFF
clone size: NA
V gene: TRBV6-4
D gene: NA
J gene: TRBJ1-1

CDR3 DNA: TGTGCCAGCAGCTTAGTGGGCAGACTCACCGGGGAGCTGTTTTTT
CDR3 protein: CASSLVGRLTGELFF
clone size: NA
V gene: TRBV11-1
D gene: NA
J gene: TRBJ2-2

CDR3 DNA: TGCAGCGTTGAAACAAACTCCTACGAGCAGTACTTC
CDR3 protein: CSVETNSYEQYF
clone size: NA
V gene: TRBV29-1
D gene: NA
J gene: TRBJ2-7

CDR3 DNA: TGTGCCATCAGTCGCGGTCCTTCAACTAATGAAAAACTGTTTTTT
CDR3 protein: CAISRGPSTNEKLFF
clone size: few
V gene: TRBV10-3
D gene: NA
J gene: TRBJ1-4

CDR3 DNA: TGCAGCGTTGGCCGACAGAGACAGACCAATGAGCAGTTCTTC
CDR3 protein: CSVGRQRQTNEQFF
clone size: NA
V gene: TRBV29-1
D gene: NA
J gene: TRBJ2-1

CDR3 DNA: TGTGCCAGCAGCTTAGGGCAGGGGAACACCGGGGAGCTGTTTTTT
CDR3 protein: CASSLGQGNTGELFF
clone size: NA
V gene: TRBV7-9
D gene: NA
J gene: TRBJ2-2

CDR3 DNA: TGTGCCATCAGTGAATTCCGGGTCCGGGGACAGGAGAATTCACCCCTCCACTTT
CDR3 protein: CAISEFRVRGQENSPLHF
clone size: NA
V gene: TRBV10-3
D gene: TRBD1
J gene: TRBJ1-6

CDR3 DNA: TGTGCCATAGGTGGGACCTCCGTAGCTGAAGCTTTCTTT
CDR3 protein: CAIGGTSVAEAFF
clone size: NA
V gene: TRBV10-3
D gene: NA
J gene: TRBJ1-1

CDR3 DNA: TGCGCCAGCAGCCACGACTGGAGCTCCTACAATGAGCAGTTCTTC
CDR3 protein: CASSHDWSSYNEQFF
clone size: NA
V gene: TRBV4-3
D gene: NA
J gene: TRBJ2-1

CDR3 DNA: TGTGCCAGCAGCTTTCAGGGCGGCACTGAAGCTTTCTTT
CDR3 protein: CASSFQGGTEAFF
clone size: NA
V gene: TRBV11-2
D gene: NA
J gene: TRBJ1-1

CDR3 DNA: TGTGCCAGCAGCTTAGAGGTCCAGAGCACTGAAGCTTTCTTT
CDR3 protein: CASSLEVQSTEAFF
clone size: NA
V gene: TRBV7-8
D gene: NA
J gene: TRBJ1-1

CDR3 DNA: TGTGCCAGCAGCTCTGGACGACCGCGGGGAAACACCATATATTTT
CDR3 protein: CASSSGRPRGNTIYF
clone size: NA
V gene: TRBV11-2
D gene: NA
J gene: TRBJ1-3

CDR3 DNA: TGTGCCAGCAGTGAATACGGGGCAGACACTGAAGCTTTCTTT
CDR3 protein: CASSEYGADTEAFF
clone size: few
V gene: TRBV6-1
D gene: NA
J gene: TRBJ1-1

CDR3 DNA: TGTGCCAGCAGTTTCGGACAATTGAACACTGAAGCTTTCTTT
CDR3 protein: CASSFGQLNTEAFF
clone size: NA
V gene: TRBV7-8
D gene: NA
J gene: TRBJ1-1

CDR3 DNA: TGTGCCAGCACTTGGGGAGGTAATTCACCCCTCCACTTT
CDR3 protein: CASTWGGNSPLHF
clone size: NA
V gene: TRBV25-1
D gene: NA
J gene: TRBJ1-6

CDR3 DNA: TGTGCCAGCAGCCTCCCACCCGGGGGTGAGTTCTTC
CDR3 protein: CASSLPPGGEFF
clone size: once
V gene: TRBV7-9
D gene: NA
J gene: TRBJ2-1

CDR3 DNA: TGCGCCAGCAGCTCCGGGACAGCTGGAAACACCATATATTTT
CDR3 protein: CASSSGTAGNTIYF
clone size: few
V gene: TRBV4-1
D gene: TRBD1
J gene: TRBJ1-3

CDR3 DNA: TGTGCCAGCAGCCGCGGGGGGGCGAGGACCAAAAACATTCAGTACTTC
CDR3 protein: CASSRGGARTKNIQYF
clone size: few
V gene: TRBV5-4
D gene: TRBD2
J gene: TRBJ2-4